These 2 T cell receptor beta chains were all obtained from the same sample, sequenced in a study of blood T cell repertoires in COVID-19. Some clones are missing from TCRdb's copy, which holds only in-frame ones; the method was immunoSEQ multiplex PCR. This table has approximately 130,000 clones, more than 75% appearing once. The source material was peripheral blood. All receptors derive from a woman aged 50 to 60 with acute or convalescent COVID-19.

This chain uses TRBV6-2 or TRBV6-3 with TRBJ2-2; 11 nucleotides agree with TRBD2. Germline trimming cut 4 bases from V and 1 base from J; bases unmatched to any gene: 8. CDR1 MNHEY and CDR2 SVGEGT come from the germline V gene. The CDR3 loop spans 18 amino acids. The CDR3 reads CASSSTLAGVVNTGELFF. The DNA for the CDR3 is TGTGCCAGCAGTTCTACACTAGCGGGGGTAGTGAACACCGGGGAGCTGTTTTTT.

This chain links TRBV29-1 with TRBJ2-7; 7 bases match TRBD1. V trimming: 5 bases; J trimming: 3 bases; junction bases outside the gene matches: 13. Per the germline V gene, CDR1 is SQVTM and CDR2 is ANQGSEA. The CDR3 covers 15 residues. The CDR3 nucleotides are TGCAGCGTTTTTGGAGAGGCAGGGGGATTCTACGAGCAGTACTTC. It codes for CSVFGEAGGFYEQYF.